This T cell receptor (beta chain) is drawn from a study of memory CD4+ T cells and cytomegalovirus serostatus. CDR1 and CDR2 from the germline V gene are SGHRS and YFSETQ. V gave up 3 bases and J gave up 7 bases, with 16 bases separating them. The CDR3 consists of 14 residues. Per the study methods: Out-of-frame sequences were removed, leaving 2 million or so distinct TCRbeta sequences. Measured with immunoSEQ multiplex PCR; TCRdb has only the in-frame clones, and not every one. V, J and clone size reflect that table, while D and trimming were determined from the DNA. The data show 70,000 or so clones, just under 80% seen once. The sort gate was single viable CD3+CD4+CD8-CD45RO+ cells for memory CD4+ T cells. Positive selection with CD4 microbeads enriched total CD4+ T cells.

The sample comprised memory CD4+ T cells from blood. This clonotype originated in an adult in good health and CMV-seropositive. The rearrangement uses TRBV5-1 and TRBJ1-1, with a weak D call TRBD1 (5 bases). The CDR3 bases are TGCGCCAGCAGCTCTAACCCGGGACGGGTTGAAGCTTTCTTT. Its translation is CASSSNPGRVEAFF.